The clone carrying this T cell receptor (beta chain) qualifies as medium-sized. Its matching antigen is unknown. Sorting of live CD3+CD8+TCRalphabeta+ cells by PD-1 and/or TIGIT gave four subsets. This entry comes from a study of circulating CD8 cells and anti-PD-1 response in melanoma. Regarding the study as a whole: Under 7.5% of TRB clonotypes were shared between subsets at M1.

Each library started from roughly 16 ng of total RNA using the QIAseq Immune Repertoire TCR panel. Each CDR3 protein gets one entry after TCRdb re-called the reads with MiXCR. Of under 700 distinct CDR3 sequences listed, roughly 9% were seen once; the top ten hold about 25%. V lost 6 bases, J lost 5 bases, and 14 bases lay in between. CDR1 is DFQATT, CDR2 SNEGSKA, per germline (reference sequence). The length of the CDR3 is 13 residues. V and J are TRBV20-1 and TRBJ2-1; D gene unclear. This TCR was recovered from a human donor with melanoma. The sample in question was CD8+ T cells from PBMCs, obtained at baseline or after one month of anti-PD-1 therapy (not recorded which). Here the CDR3 DNA reads TGCAGTGCCGAAAGTGAGTTTGACAATGAGCAGTTCTTC. Translated: CSAESEFDNEQFF.